This section outlines one T cell receptor (beta chain) sequence together with its context. The antigen remains undetermined. With constant-segment primers, 5'RACE yielded cDNA libraries of TCR alpha and TCR beta that carried sample barcodes and UMIs. TCRdb called the 5' RACE reads again in MiXCR, with one record for every CDR3 protein. The repertoire holds about 140,000 distinct CDR3 sequences, with more than 13% as singletons. This record belongs to a study of T-cell memory formation after mild COVID-19. Study results and limitations: Later expanders leaned toward CD4+, whereas clones contracting from day 15 to 85 were balanced CD4/CD8. Mainly in CM and EM were contracting CD4+ clones; CD8+ were in EMRA. Memory sampled before infection contained some responding clones, suggesting cross-reactive memory joined.

V shed 2 bases and J shed 0 bases, with 19 bases lying between them. The V gene's germline CDR1 is SGHRS and CDR2 YFSETQ. This CDR3 has 18 amino acids. The rearrangement uses TRBV5-1 and TRBJ2-3; possibly TRBD1 or TRBD2 for D (5 bases each). The specimen was PBMCs or a T cell subset sorted from them (not recorded which). This TCR came from an adult woman who had mild COVID-19 (a few samples of this study predate the infection). Cell type and time point are not known. The CDR3 DNA follows: TGCGCCAGCAGCTTCACCGGGACGGAGGATCCTAGCACAGATACGCAGTATTTT. It specifies CASSFTGTEDPSTDTQYF. The complete variable domain, with remaining parts taken from reference TRBV5-1 and TRBJ2-3, reads KAGVTQTPRYLIKTRGQQVTLSCSPISGHRSVSWYQQTPGQGLQFLFEYFSETQRNKGNFPGRFSGRQFSNSRSEMNVSTLELGDSALYLCASSFTGTEDPSTDTQYFGPGTRLTVL.